The 3 T cell receptor beta chains presented below share a single source sample, sequenced in a study of response to subunit inactivated influenza vaccine. TCRdb passed the RT-PCR reads through MiXCR, listing each CDR3 protein once. In the table there are 650,000 to 850,000 distinct CDR3 sequences, about 15% of which are singletons. The sequenced sample was PBMCs from blood, obtained approximately 15 days before vaccination. Receptors originate from a man aged 45-65 years who received an inactivated influenza vaccine.

This clonotype was picked up a small number of times. This chain links TRBV28 with TRBJ2-2; D is unclear. The CDR3 is 14 residues long. V dropped 6 bases and J dropped 6 bases, with 14 bases sitting between them. Germline V gene lookup returns CDR1 MDHEN and CDR2 SYDVKM. The CDR3 region is CASSPGDKAGELFF. CDR3 coding DNA: TGTGCCAGCAGCCCCGGAGACAAGGCCGGGGAGCTGTTTTTT.

This clonotype was seen more than once but under ten times. The rearrangement joins TRBV6-1 to TRBJ1-2, with TRBD1 matching 8 bases. CDR1 and CDR2 (germline): MNHNS, SASEGT. This CDR3 contains 15 residues. The V gene end was trimmed by 5 bases and the J gene end by 6 bases; junction bases not matched to a gene: 11. In DNA, the CDR3 is TGTGCCAGCAGTCCCAGGCAGGGGGCAGGGGATGGCTACACCTTC. Residues: CASSPRQGAGDGYTF.

The V gene is TRBV7-2, the J gene TRBJ1-2; D call uncertain. Germline-derived CDR1 and CDR2 are SGHTA and FQGNSA. Trimming cost V 4 bases and J 4 bases, with 13 bases left between them. CDR3 length equals 14 residues. The CDR3 sequence: CASSSTQSGYGYTF. The CDR3 coding sequence is TGTGCCAGCAGCTCGACACAATCGGGCTATGGCTACACCTTC.